This T cell receptor beta chain comes out of a study of blood T cell repertoires in COVID-19. Across the whole study: Sources were T cells, B-cell-depleted T cells, or PBMCs; the material itself was cDNA or gDNA.

Clones were read by immunoSEQ multiplex PCR, and TCRdb kept only the in-frame ones, dropping some. Found here are 250,000 to 400,000 clones, approximately 91% of them singletons; the top ten hold roughly 5.2%. The CDR3 covers 19 residues. Residents of about two dozen US areas, aged about 18 to 95 years, made up the participants. Participants were placed into cohorts based on the clinical history they reported. Recovered status in Cohort 3 required two negative PCRs, clearance, or symptom resolution. The rearrangement joins TRBV21-1 to TRBJ2-3; the tabulated D call, TRBD1, remains unverified against the DNA. TRBV21-1 is designated a pseudogene. The receptor comes from a man aged 60-69 years who had recovered from COVID-19. Sequenced material: PBMCs or T cells enriched from blood (not recorded which). This chain's CDR3 is CASSTGQGGRRTSTDTQYF. In nucleotides, the CDR3 is TGTGCCAGCAGCACGGGACAGGGAGGGCGGCGGACTAGCACAGATACGCAGTATTTT.